The 24 T cell receptor beta chains reported below all come from one sample, sequenced in a study of identical twins. TCRdb reanalysed the 5' RACE reads using MiXCR and keeps one entry per CDR3 protein. This sample has roughly 690,000 distinct CDR3 sequences, with 20% to 25% found just once. The sample was also linked to a second study, of T cells expressing NK-cell markers.

The sequenced sample consisted of PBMCs. These receptor sequences come from a young woman in good health.

The chain links TRBV20-1 to TRBJ2-5, with D perhaps matching TRBD1 or TRBD2 (5 bases each). The CDR3 has 13 amino acids. The germline gives CDR1 DFQATT, CDR2 SNEGSKA (reference sequence). V shed 1 base and J shed 4 bases, with 10 bases lying between them. CDR3 sequence (DNA): TGCAGTGCTAGAGCTAGAGGGGTAGAGACCCAGTACTTC. This gives the protein CSARARGVETQYF.

The genes are TRBV7-2 and TRBJ2-5; 11 nucleotides line up with TRBD2. V lost 8 bases, J lost 9 bases, and 14 bases stayed unmatched. Germline CDR1 is SGHTA and CDR2 is FQGNSA. The CDR3 consists of 15 residues. The chain's CDR3 is CASAPTSGVGKAQYF. CDR3 nucleotides: TGTGCCAGCGCCCCGACTAGCGGGGTAGGAAAGGCCCAGTACTTC.

A few counts support this clonotype. A junction boundary mismatches the germline segment, possibly from a read error. The chain employs TRBV12-3 or TRBV12-4 and TRBJ2-3, with D perhaps TRBD2 (7 bases). The CDR3 is 13 amino acids. The chain's CDR3 is CASSLGWGGAAHF. In DNA, the CDR3 is TGTGCCAGCAGCTTGGGCTGGGGGGGGGCCGCTCATTTT.

This clonotype appeared many times. The V gene is TRBV12-3 or TRBV12-4, the J gene TRBJ2-7, with 9 bases aligning to TRBD2. The length of the CDR3 is 14 residues. V was pared by 5 bases and J by 3 bases, with 5 bases of the junction left unmatched. Here the CDR3 reads CASSPLSGSYEQYF. The DNA for the CDR3 is TGTGCCAGCAGTCCCCTTAGCGGGAGCTACGAGCAGTACTTC.

This clonotype was observed a few times. CDR3 coding DNA: TGCAGCGGACGACAGTACGGCAAAAACATTCAGTACTTC. This encodes CSGRQYGKNIQYF. The rearrangement links TRBV29-1 to TRBJ2-4, with D possibly matching TRBD1 (5 bases). This CDR3 has 13 residues. The germline V and J ends were trimmed by 7 bases and 3 bases, with 13 bases remaining between them. Germline V gene sequence: CDR1 SQVTM, CDR2 ANQGSEA. Variable domain in full (rest from reference TRBV29-1 and TRBJ2-4): SAVISQKPSRDICQRGTSLTIQCQVDSQVTMMFWYRQQPGQSLTLIATANQGSEATYESGFVIDKFPISRPNLTFSTLTVSNMSPEDSSIYLCSGRQYGKNIQYFGAGTRLSVL.

V and J are TRBV20-1 and TRBJ2-1, with D maybe TRBD2 (5 bases). V was cut by 1 base and J by 2 bases, with 12 bases left in between. The CDR3 extends over 15 amino acids. Germline-derived CDR1 and CDR2 are DFQATT and SNEGSKA (reference sequence). The CDR3 loop reads CSARGPGIPYNEQFF. The CDR3 bases are TGCAGTGCTAGAGGACCGGGAATCCCCTACAATGAGCAGTTCTTC.

This clonotype was counted ten times or more. The V call is TRBV12-3 or TRBV12-4, the J call TRBJ1-2; 9 bases are a match to TRBD1. The trim removed 7 bases at V and 4 bases at J, leaving 4 bases unmatched. The CDR3 length is 13 residues. The CDR3 bases are TGTGCCAGCACCCCGACAGGGGGCTATGGCTACACCTTC. This codes for CASTPTGGYGYTF.

The chain combines TRBV11-3 with TRBJ2-1, with 10 nucleotides matching TRBD2. The CDR3 loop spans 15 amino acids. V lost 5 bases to trimming and J lost 8 bases; unmatched junction nucleotides: 9. CDR1 and CDR2 from the germline V gene are SGHNT and YENEEA. This chain's CDR3 is CASSRAGTSVYEQFF. DNA for the CDR3: TGTGCCAGCAGCCGCGCCGGGACTAGCGTGTATGAGCAGTTCTTC.

This clonotype has more than one count but fewer than ten. The gene calls are TRBV15 and TRBJ2-2; D is undetermined. V lost 5 bases to trimming and J lost 0 bases, with 10 bases between them. CDR3 length: 15 amino acids. CDR1 and CDR2 from the germline V gene are LNHNV and YYDKDF (reference sequence). This CDR3 is CATSGPASNTGELFF. Here the CDR3 DNA reads TGTGCCACCAGCGGACCAGCTTCGAACACCGGGGAGCTGTTTTTT.

This chain joins TRBV12-3 or TRBV12-4 and TRBJ2-1; TRBD2 matches at 7 bases. With V trimmed by 0 bases and J by 8 bases, 7 bases remained unmatched. The CDR3 is 15 amino acids. CDR3 sequence: CASSLAGGTGDEQFF. Written as DNA, the CDR3 is TGTGCCAGCAGTTTAGCGGGGGGGACCGGGGATGAGCAGTTCTTC.

This chain joins TRBV27 and TRBJ2-1, with D maybe TRBD2 (6 bases). This CDR3 has 16 residues. Trimming took 1 base from V and 4 from J, leaving 14 bases between them. Per germline, CDR1 MNHEY and CDR2 SMNVEV (reference sequence). The CDR3 DNA is TGTGCCAGCAGTTTATGGTCGGGGGAGGTTTACAATGAGCAGTTCTTC. Translating gives CASSLWSGEVYNEQFF.

The genes are TRBV27 and TRBJ2-3; 10 bases are a match to TRBD2. V lost 8 bases to trimming and J lost 2 bases; unmatched junction nucleotides: 10. Germline assignment: CDR1 MNHEY and CDR2 SMNVEV (reference sequence). The CDR3 runs 16 residues. CDR3 DNA: TGTGCCAGCGGAAGACTAGCGGGCAGCACCACAGATACGCAGTATTTT. This sequence encodes CASGRLAGSTTDTQYF.

This sequence joins TRBV20-1 and TRBJ2-3; TRBD2 matches 13 bases. The CDR3 is made up of 15 amino acids. Germline V CDR1 and CDR2: DFQATT, SNEGSKA (reference sequence). Unmatched junction bases numbered 5, after V lost 3 bases and J lost 5 bases. The CDR3 sequence is CSASTSGRAQDTQYF. The CDR3 bases are TGCAGTGCTAGCACTAGCGGGAGGGCCCAAGATACGCAGTATTTT.

This chain uses TRBV29-1 with TRBJ2-3; possibly TRBD2 for D (6 bases). The V end lost 4 bases, the J end lost 6 bases, and 8 bases lay between the germline ends. The CDR3 has 11 amino acids. Germline values: CDR1 SQVTM, CDR2 ANQGSEA. The CDR3 spells CSVGSGDTQYF. The CDR3 bases are TGCAGCGTTGGGAGCGGGGATACGCAGTATTTT.

This chain connects TRBV7-2 to TRBJ2-7; TRBD2 might be the D (7 bases). The CDR3 totals 17 residues. The germline V and J ends were trimmed by 5 bases and 3 bases, with 23 bases remaining between them. Germline CDR1 and CDR2: SGHTA and FQGNSA. The CDR3 reads CASSPVGAGVHDYEQYF. The CDR3 coding sequence is TGTGCCAGCAGCCCGGTGGGGGCGGGAGTTCATGACTACGAGCAGTACTTC.

This clonotype has only one observation. The chain employs TRBV20-1 and TRBJ2-6; the match to TRBD1 covers 12 bases. V shed 4 bases and J 2 bases; nucleotides not matched to a gene: 6. The germline gives CDR1 DFQATT, CDR2 SNEGSKA (reference sequence). The CDR3 is 17 amino acids. The CDR3 here is CSAIPGQGATGANVLTF. The CDR3, as DNA: TGCAGTGCTATTCCGGGACAGGGGGCAACTGGGGCCAACGTCCTGACTTTC.

V usage is TRBV20-1 and J usage is TRBJ2-4, with D perhaps given as TRBD1 or TRBD2 (5 bases each). V shed 2 bases and J shed 0 bases, with 14 bases lying between them. The CDR3 extends over 16 amino acids. Germline V lookup: CDR1 DFQATT, CDR2 SNEGSKA (reference sequence). The CDR3 region has the DNA TGCAGTGCTAGACCCGGGACCGTCGTAGCCAAAAACATTCAGTACTTC. Its protein is CSARPGTVVAKNIQYF.

This clonotype was detected a few times. This chain connects TRBV12-3 or TRBV12-4 to TRBJ1-1, with D maybe TRBD1 (5 bases). CDR3 size: 14 residues. V lost 1 base, J lost 10 bases, and 16 bases lay in between. The CDR3 loop reads CASSLGGLGSVAFF. The CDR3 DNA is TGTGCCAGCAGTTTAGGGGGACTTGGTTCGGTAGCTTTCTTT.

This clonotype turned up a few times. This sequence joins TRBV10-3 and TRBJ2-1; 8 positions match TRBD2. The CDR3 is 12 amino acids. CDR1 and CDR2 from the germline V gene are ENHRY and SYGVKD. Trimming cost V 11 bases and J 8 bases; bases outside gene matches: 8. The CDR3 loop is CAAREGGDEQFF. As DNA, the CDR3 is TGTGCCGCTCGGGAGGGGGGTGATGAGCAGTTCTTC.

Ten or more counts support this clonotype. J is TRBJ2-1 and V is TRBV12-3 or TRBV12-4, with a possible D match to TRBD1 (5 bases). V gave up 6 bases and J gave up 4 bases, with 16 bases separating them. The CDR3 is 15 amino acids. The chain's CDR3 is CASSSDRGAYNEQFF. The CDR3 nucleotides read TGTGCCAGCAGCTCTGACCGTGGGGCTTACAATGAGCAGTTCTTC.

The rearrangement uses TRBV12-3 or TRBV12-4 and TRBJ2-3; TRBD2 matches 10 bases. CDR3 size: 14 residues. V trimming: 5 bases; J trimming: 8 bases; junction bases outside the gene matches: 7. Written as DNA, the CDR3 is TGTGCCAGCAGTAGCGGGGGGGCCGGGGTTACGCAGTATTTT. Protein product: CASSSGGAGVTQYF.

This clonotype occurred a few times. The rearrangement links TRBV5-8 to TRBJ1-6; no definite D call. Trimming pared 7 bases from V and 7 bases from J, leaving 9 bases between. Germline assignment: CDR1 SGHTS and CDR2 YDEGEE. The CDR3 has 12 amino acids. DNA for the CDR3: TGTGCCAGCGGGCCTCGAAATTCACCCCTCCACTTT. Translating gives CASGPRNSPLHF. The complete variable domain, with remaining parts taken from reference TRBV5-8 and TRBJ1-6, reads EAGVTQSPTHLIKTRGQQATLRCSPISGHTSVYWYQQALGLGLQFLLWYDEGEERNRGNFPPRFSGRQFPNYSSELNVNALELEDSALYLCASGPRNSPLHFGNGTRLTVT.

This chain connects TRBV6-5 to TRBJ2-7, with TRBD1 matching over 7 bases. V lost 2 bases and J lost 4; bases outside the gene matches: 5. The CDR3 runs 14 residues. Looked up from germline, CDR1 is MNHEY and CDR2 is SVGAGI. The CDR3 region has the DNA TGTGCCAGCAGTTACCGGGACAGAACATACGAGCAGTACTTC. This sequence encodes CASSYRDRTYEQYF.

The genes are TRBV27 and TRBJ1-5, with D unclear. Germline V gene data show CDR1 as MNHEY and CDR2 as SMNVEV (reference sequence). The V gene lost 8 bases and the J gene lost 2 bases, with 13 bases spanning the gap. This CDR3 is built from 14 residues. The CDR3 bases are TGTGCCAGCTGGGATCAATGGGGCAATCAGCCCCAGCATTTT. Amino acids: CASWDQWGNQPQHF.